This paragraph covers one T cell receptor (beta chain) sequence. This clonotype turned up a few times. This clone's antigen is unknown. No base quality values were provided; no much bigger clone lies one nucleotide off. This sample was included in a study of patients and donors after allogeneic stem cell transplantation (dated by TCRdb to 2020 to 2021). Sequences MDHEN (CDR1) and SYDVKM (CDR2) are obtained from the germline V gene. CDR3 length: 15 amino acids, cysteine to phenylalanine. Here the CDR3 DNA is all that survives: 45 bases in frame from base 1. V and J are truncated by 4 bases and 4 bases respectively, leaving an intervening sequence of 14 bases. The library came from RT-PCR. This sample was sequenced with a NextSeq 550. TCRdb reanalyzed the raw reads on its own, using fastp at Q25 for trimming and MiXCR for clone calling, and kept in-frame beta chains. Each entry is one CDR3 protein sequence, shown with its most common DNA and genes. The sample table records about 110,000 distinct CDR3 sequences; 35% of these occur just once. Under 30% of the sample rests with the top ten.

The TCR was taken from a human donor who was either an allogeneic HSCT recipient or a stem cell or donor lymphocyte infusion donor (not recorded which). It is not recorded whose cells these are; they may come from a transplant donor. Recombination linked TRBV28 to TRBJ1-5; a weak D assignment points to TRBD1 (5 bases agree). The sequencing input was blood, either unsorted or a sorted T cell fraction (not recorded which). The DNA sequence is as follows: TGTGCCAGCAGTTATATACAGGTTGGGAATCAGCCCCAGCATTTT. Its translation reads: CASSYIQVGNQPQHF.